This is a list of T cell receptor beta chains from one sample in a study of blood T cell repertoires in COVID-19. Some clones are missing from TCRdb's copy, which holds only in-frame ones; the method was immunoSEQ multiplex PCR. The table shows 230,000 or so clones, with around 84% occurring only once. The sample was PBMCs or T cells enriched from blood (not recorded which). The receptor set was obtained from a woman between 45 and 60 years old who had been exposed to COVID-19. Each CDR3 is given with its conserved first and last residue. D genes are given only for firm matches. Expanded clones are given a class, and other clones once, few, many or no size at all.

clone_size	j_call	cdr3_length	v_call	d_call	cdr3_nt	cdr3_aa
-	TRBJ2-7	12	TRBV27	TRBD1	TGTGCCAGCATAGGACAGGGAGGCGAGCAGTACTTC	CASIGQGGEQYF
-	TRBJ2-7	18	TRBV10-1	-	TGCGCCAGCAGTGAGTCCGAGAACACCGGTCCTGACGGAGGGGAGCAGTACTTC	CASSESENTGPDGGEQYF
-	TRBJ2-1	15	TRBV9	-	TGTGCCAGCAGCCTGGGAGGGGGAACCTACAATGAGCAGTTCTTC	CASSLGGGTYNEQFF
few	TRBJ1-1	15	TRBV28	-	TGTGCCAGCAGCCCGCCGGCCGGGGACTACACTGAAGCTTTCTTT	CASSPPAGDYTEAFF
-	TRBJ2-1	17	TRBV7-8	TRBD2	TGTGCCAGCAGCTTAGCGGCTAGCGGGGGCCCGAACAATGAGCAGTTCTTC	CASSLAASGGPNNEQFF
-	TRBJ1-1	13	TRBV27	-	TGTGCCAGCAGTTGGGGGAGGGGCACTGAAGCTTTCTTT	CASSWGRGTEAFF
once	TRBJ2-2	15	TRBV7-2	-	TGTGCCAGCAGCTTAGCGCGGGCGAACACCGGGGAGCTGTTTTTT	CASSLARANTGELFF
-	TRBJ1-5	15	TRBV2	-	TGTGCCAGCAGTGCTAGGGACTATAGCAATCAGCCCCAGCATTTT	CASSARDYSNQPQHF
-	TRBJ2-5	14	TRBV18	-	TGTGCCAGCTCACCAGGGGATTGGGAGCAGACCCAGTACTTC	CASSPGDWEQTQYF
-	TRBJ1-2	14	TRBV6-1	-	TGTGCCAGCAGTGAAGAGGAGAGCTCCTATGGCTACACCTTC	CASSEEESSYGYTF
-	TRBJ2-1	17	TRBV9	-	TGTGCCAGCAGCGTAGGGGCCGCCAGCGGAAAAACAAAGGAGCAGTTCTTC	CASSVGAASGKTKEQFF
-	TRBJ1-1	13	TRBV12-3/TRBV12-4	-	TGTGCCAGCAGCTTAGGGACCGGGATTGAAGCTTTCTTT	CASSLGTGIEAFF
once	TRBJ2-5	14	TRBV5-1	-	TGCGCCAGCAGCTTGGTGTCTTTCCAAGAGACCCAGTACTTC	CASSLVSFQETQYF
-	TRBJ1-2	14	TRBV18	-	TGTGCCAGCTCACCACCGGGTCAGGGCTATGGCTACACCTTC	CASSPPGQGYGYTF
-	TRBJ2-1	15	TRBV3-1/TRBV3-2	-	TGTGCCAGCAGCCAGTTTAGGGGGTACAACAATGAGCAGTTCTTC	CASSQFRGYNNEQFF
-	TRBJ2-2	15	TRBV5-1	TRBD1	TGCGCCAGCAGGCCCAGGGGGCAGAACACCGGGGAGCTGTTTTTT	CASRPRGQNTGELFF
-	TRBJ1-1	12	TRBV2	-	TGTGCCAGCAGTGAAGGGAGTACTGAAGCTTTCTTT	CASSEGSTEAFF
-	TRBJ2-1	13	TRBV18	-	TGTGCCAGCTCACAGAAGGGGCGCAATGAGCAGTTCTTC	CASSQKGRNEQFF